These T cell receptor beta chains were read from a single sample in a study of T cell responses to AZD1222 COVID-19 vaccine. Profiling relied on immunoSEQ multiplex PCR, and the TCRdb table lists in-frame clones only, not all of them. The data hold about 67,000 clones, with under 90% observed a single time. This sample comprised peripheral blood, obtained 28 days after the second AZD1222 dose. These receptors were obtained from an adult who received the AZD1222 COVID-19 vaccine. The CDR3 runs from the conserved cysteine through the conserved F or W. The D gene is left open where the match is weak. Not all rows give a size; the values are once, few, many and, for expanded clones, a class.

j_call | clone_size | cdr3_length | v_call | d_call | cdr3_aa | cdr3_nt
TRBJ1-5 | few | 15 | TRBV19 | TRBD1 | CASSIGTDYNQPQHF | TGTGCCAGTAGTATCGGGACAGATTACAATCAGCCCCAGCATTTT
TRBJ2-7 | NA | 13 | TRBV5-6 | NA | CASSLDLLGEQYF | TGTGCCAGCAGCTTGGACCTCTTGGGCGAGCAGTACTTC
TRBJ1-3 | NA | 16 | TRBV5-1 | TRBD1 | CASSLGQGSSGNTIYF | TGCGCCAGCAGCTTGGGACAGGGGAGCTCTGGAAACACCATATATTTT
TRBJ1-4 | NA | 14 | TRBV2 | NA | CASSDIRRNEKLFF | TGTGCCAGCAGCGACATCAGGAGGAATGAAAAACTGTTTTTT
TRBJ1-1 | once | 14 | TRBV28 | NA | CASSLALASLTAFF | TGTGCCAGCAGTTTAGCGTTGGCGTCCCTGACCGCTTTCTTT
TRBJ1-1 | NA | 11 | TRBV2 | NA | CASDMNTEAFF | TGTGCCAGTGACATGAACACTGAAGCTTTCTTT
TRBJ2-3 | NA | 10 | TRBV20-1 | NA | CSARTDTQYF | TGCAGTGCTAGGACAGATACGCAGTATTTT
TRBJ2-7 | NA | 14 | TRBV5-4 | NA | CASSLFQGGYEQYF | TGTGCCAGCAGCTTGTTCCAGGGGGGCTACGAGCAGTACTTC
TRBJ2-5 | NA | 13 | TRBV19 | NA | CASSRGDWETQYF | TGTGCCAGTAGTAGAGGGGATTGGGAGACCCAGTACTTC
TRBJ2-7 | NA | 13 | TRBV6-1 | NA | CASSEDGTYEQYF | TGTGCCAGCAGTGAAGACGGTACCTACGAGCAGTACTTC
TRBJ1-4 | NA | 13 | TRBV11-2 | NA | CASSLQMAEKLFF | TGTGCCAGCAGCTTGCAGATGGCTGAAAAACTGTTTTTT
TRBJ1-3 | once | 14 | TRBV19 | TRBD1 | CASSMGQPGNTIYF | TGTGCCAGTAGTATGGGACAGCCTGGAAACACCATATATTTT
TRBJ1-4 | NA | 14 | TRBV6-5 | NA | CASSYSEGLEKLFF | TGTGCCAGCAGTTACTCGGAGGGGCTAGAAAAACTGTTTTTT
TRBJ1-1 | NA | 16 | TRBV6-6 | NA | CASSYGAGGARGEAFF | TGTGCCAGCAGTTACGGCGCCGGGGGGGCCCGGGGTGAAGCTTTCTTT
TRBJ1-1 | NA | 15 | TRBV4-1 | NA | CASSQGGQMNTEAFF | TGCGCCAGCAGCCAAGGGGGACAAATGAACACTGAAGCTTTCTTT
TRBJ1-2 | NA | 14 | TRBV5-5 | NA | CASSLAGDNYGYTF | TGTGCCAGCAGCTTGGCGGGGGATAACTATGGCTACACCTTC
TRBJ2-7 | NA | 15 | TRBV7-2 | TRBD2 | CASSLEAGGDYEQYF | TGTGCCAGCAGCTTAGAAGCGGGGGGGGACTACGAGCAGTACTTC
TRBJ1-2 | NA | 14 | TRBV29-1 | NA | CSAPESEANYGYTF | TGCAGCGCCCCGGAGAGTGAGGCTAACTATGGCTACACCTTC
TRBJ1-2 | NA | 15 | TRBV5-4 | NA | CASSLVIGSDYGYTF | TGTGCCAGCAGCTTGGTTATAGGGTCGGACTATGGCTACACCTTC
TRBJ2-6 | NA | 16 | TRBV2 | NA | CASSAGNFPGANVLTF | TGTGCCAGCAGTGCCGGGAATTTCCCCGGGGCCAACGTCCTGACTTTC
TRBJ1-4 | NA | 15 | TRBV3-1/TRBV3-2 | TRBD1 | CASSQVDRLNEKLFF | TGTGCCAGCAGCCAAGTGGACAGGCTAAATGAAAAACTGTTTTTT
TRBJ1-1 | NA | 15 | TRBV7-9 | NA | CASSRPRVGNTEAFF | TGTGCCAGCAGTCGCCCCAGGGTGGGGAACACTGAAGCTTTCTTT